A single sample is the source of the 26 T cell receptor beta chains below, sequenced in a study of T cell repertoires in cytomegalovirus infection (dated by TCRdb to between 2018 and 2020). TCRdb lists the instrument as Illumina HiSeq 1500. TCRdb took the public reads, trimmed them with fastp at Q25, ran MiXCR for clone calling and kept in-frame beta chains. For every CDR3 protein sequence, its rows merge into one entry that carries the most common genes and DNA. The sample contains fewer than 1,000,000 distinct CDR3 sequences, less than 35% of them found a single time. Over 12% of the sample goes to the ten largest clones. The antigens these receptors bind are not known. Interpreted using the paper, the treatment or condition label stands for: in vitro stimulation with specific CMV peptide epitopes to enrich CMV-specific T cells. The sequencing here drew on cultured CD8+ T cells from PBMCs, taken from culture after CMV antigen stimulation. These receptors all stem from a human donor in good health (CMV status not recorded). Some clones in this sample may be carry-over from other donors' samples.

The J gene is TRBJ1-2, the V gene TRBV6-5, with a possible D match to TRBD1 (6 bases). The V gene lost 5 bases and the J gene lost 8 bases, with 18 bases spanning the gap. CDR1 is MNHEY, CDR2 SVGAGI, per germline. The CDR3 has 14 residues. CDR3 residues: CASSQAWTDRGYTF. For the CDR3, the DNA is TGTGCCAGCAGTCAAGCCTGGACAGATCGGGGCTACACCTTC.

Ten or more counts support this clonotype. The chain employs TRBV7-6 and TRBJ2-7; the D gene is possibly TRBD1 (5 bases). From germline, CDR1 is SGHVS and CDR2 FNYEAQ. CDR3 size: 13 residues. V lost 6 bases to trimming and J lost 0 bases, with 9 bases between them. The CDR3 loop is CASRLQGSYEQYF. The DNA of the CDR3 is TGTGCCAGCAGACTTCAGGGCTCCTACGAGCAGTACTTC.

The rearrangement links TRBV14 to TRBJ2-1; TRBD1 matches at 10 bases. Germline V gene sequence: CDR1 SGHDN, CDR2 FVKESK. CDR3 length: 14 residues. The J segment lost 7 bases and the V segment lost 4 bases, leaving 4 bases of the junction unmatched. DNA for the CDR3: TGTGCCAGCAGCCCGGACAGGGGGTTTAATGAGCAGTTCTTC. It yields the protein CASSPDRGFNEQFF.

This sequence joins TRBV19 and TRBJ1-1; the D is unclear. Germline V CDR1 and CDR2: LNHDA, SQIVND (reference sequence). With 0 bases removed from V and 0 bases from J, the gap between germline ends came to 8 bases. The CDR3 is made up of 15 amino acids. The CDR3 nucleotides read TGTGCCAGTAGTATAGATGGACGGATGAACACTGAAGCTTTCTTT. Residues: CASSIDGRMNTEAFF.

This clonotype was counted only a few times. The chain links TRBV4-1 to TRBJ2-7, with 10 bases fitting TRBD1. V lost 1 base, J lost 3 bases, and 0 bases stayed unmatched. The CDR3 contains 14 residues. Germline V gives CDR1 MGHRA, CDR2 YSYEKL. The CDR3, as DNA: TGCGCCAGCAGCCAAGGGGACAGGGGCTACGAGCAGTACGTC. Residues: CASSQGDRGYEQYV.

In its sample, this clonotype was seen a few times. The CDR3 coding sequence is TGTGCCAGCAGCTTCGGGGACAGGGGTCGTGGCTACACCTTC. This gives the protein CASSFGDRGRGYTF. The chain joins TRBV7-2 to TRBJ1-2; 10 positions agree with TRBD1. V lost 3 bases, J lost 7 bases, and 5 bases stayed unmatched. This CDR3 has 14 amino acids. Germline lookup yields CDR1 SGHTA and CDR2 FQGNSA.

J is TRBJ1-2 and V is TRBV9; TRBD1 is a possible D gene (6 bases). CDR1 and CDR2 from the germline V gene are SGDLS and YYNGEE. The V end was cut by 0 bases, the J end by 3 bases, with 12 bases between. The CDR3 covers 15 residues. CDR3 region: CASSVGDKGYYGYTF. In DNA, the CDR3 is TGTGCCAGCAGCGTAGGGGACAAGGGCTACTATGGCTACACCTTC.

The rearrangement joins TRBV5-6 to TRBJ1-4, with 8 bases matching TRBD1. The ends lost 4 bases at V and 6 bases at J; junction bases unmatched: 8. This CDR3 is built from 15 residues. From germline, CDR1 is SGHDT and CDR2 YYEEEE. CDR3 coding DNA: TGTGCCAGCAGCAACACCGGGACAGGAGATGAAAAACTGTTTTTT. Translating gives CASSNTGTGDEKLFF.

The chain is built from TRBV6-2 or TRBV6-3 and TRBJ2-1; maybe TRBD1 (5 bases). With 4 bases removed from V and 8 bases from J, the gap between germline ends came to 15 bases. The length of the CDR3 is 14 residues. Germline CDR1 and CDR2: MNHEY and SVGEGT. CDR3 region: CASSWQGWGDEQFF. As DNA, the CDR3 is TGTGCCAGCAGTTGGCAGGGTTGGGGCGATGAGCAGTTCTTC.

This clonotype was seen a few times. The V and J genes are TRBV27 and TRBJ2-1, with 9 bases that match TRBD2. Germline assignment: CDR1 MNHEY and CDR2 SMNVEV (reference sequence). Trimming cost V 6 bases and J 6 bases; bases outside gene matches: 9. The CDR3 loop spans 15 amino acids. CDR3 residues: CASSPAGGLSNEQFF. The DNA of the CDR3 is TGTGCCAGCAGCCCAGCGGGGGGACTTTCCAATGAGCAGTTCTTC.

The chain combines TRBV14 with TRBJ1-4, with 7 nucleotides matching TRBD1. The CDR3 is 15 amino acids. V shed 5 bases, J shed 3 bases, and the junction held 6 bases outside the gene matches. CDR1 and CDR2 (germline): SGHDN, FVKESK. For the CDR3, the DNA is TGTGCCAGCAGCGCACGGACAGGTTCTAATGAAAAACTGTTTTTT. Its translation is CASSARTGSNEKLFF.

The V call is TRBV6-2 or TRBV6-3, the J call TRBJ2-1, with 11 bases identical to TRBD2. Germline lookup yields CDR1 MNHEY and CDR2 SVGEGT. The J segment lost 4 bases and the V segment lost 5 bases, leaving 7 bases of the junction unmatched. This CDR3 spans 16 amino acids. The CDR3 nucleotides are TGTGCCAGCAGTCGGGCTAGCGGGGGGCTTTACAATGAGCAGTTCTTC. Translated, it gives CASSRASGGLYNEQFF.

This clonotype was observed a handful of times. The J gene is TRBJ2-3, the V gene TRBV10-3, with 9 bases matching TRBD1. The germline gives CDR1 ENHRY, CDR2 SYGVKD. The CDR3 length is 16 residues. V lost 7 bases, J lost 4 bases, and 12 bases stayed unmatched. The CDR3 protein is CAITERRTGEADTQYF. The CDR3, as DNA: TGTGCCATCACAGAGCGTCGGACAGGGGAAGCAGATACGCAGTATTTT.

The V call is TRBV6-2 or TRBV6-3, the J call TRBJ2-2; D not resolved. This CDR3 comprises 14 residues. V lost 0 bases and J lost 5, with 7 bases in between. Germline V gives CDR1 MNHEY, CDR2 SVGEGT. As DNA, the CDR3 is TGTGCCAGCAGTTACTCGGCCCCTACCGGGGAGCTGTTTTTT. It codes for CASSYSAPTGELFF.

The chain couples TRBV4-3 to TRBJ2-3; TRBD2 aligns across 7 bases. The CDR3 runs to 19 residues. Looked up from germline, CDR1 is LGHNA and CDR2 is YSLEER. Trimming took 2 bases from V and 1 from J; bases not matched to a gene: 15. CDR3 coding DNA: TGCGCCAGCAGCCAAAACCTCCTTGGGAGCGGGGTCGGCACAGATACGCAGTATTTT. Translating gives CASSQNLLGSGVGTDTQYF.

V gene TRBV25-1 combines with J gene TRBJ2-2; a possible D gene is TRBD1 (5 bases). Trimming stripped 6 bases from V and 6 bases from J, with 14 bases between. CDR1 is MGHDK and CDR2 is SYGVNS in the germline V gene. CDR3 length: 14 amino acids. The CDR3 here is CASRKTKGAGELFF. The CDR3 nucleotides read TGTGCCAGCAGGAAGACCAAAGGGGCCGGGGAGCTGTTTTTT.

CDR3 nucleotide sequence: TGTGCCAGCGAGACTCCGGGACTAGCGGGGGTAGATTCTGGGGCCAACGTCCTGACTTTC. Amino acids: CASETPGLAGVDSGANVLTF. The genes are TRBV7-9 and TRBJ2-6; 14 bases line up with TRBD2. Germline V gene lookup returns CDR1 SEHNR and CDR2 FQNEAQ (reference sequence). V lost 8 bases and J lost 1; bases outside the gene matches: 13. The CDR3 has 20 residues.

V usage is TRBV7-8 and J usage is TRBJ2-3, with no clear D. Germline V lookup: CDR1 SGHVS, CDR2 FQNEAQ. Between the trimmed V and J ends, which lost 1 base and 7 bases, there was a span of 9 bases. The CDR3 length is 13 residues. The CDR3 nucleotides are TGTGCCAGCAGCTTAGAAGGCTCAAATACGCAGTATTTT. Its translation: CASSLEGSNTQYF.

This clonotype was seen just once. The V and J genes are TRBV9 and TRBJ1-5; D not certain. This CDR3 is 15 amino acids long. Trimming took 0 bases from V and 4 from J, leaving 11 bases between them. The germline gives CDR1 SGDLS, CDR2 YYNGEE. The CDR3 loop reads CASSVGGSGNQPQHF. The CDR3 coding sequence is TGTGCCAGCAGCGTAGGAGGGAGTGGGAATCAGCCCCAGCATTTT.

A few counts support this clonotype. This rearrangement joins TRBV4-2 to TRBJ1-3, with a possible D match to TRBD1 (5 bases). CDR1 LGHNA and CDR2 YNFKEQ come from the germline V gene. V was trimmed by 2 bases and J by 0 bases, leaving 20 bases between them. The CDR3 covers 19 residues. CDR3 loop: CASSQRLASGPNSGNTIYF. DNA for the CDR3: TGTGCCAGCAGCCAACGACTGGCGTCAGGGCCCAACTCTGGAAACACCATATATTTT.

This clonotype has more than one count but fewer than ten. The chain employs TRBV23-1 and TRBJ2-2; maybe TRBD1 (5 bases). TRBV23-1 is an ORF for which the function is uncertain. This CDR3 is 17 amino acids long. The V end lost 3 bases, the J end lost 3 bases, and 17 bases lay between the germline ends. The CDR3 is CASSHSGFWIYTGELFF. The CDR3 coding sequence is TGCGCCAGCAGTCATTCAGGGTTCTGGATATACACCGGGGAGCTGTTTTTT.

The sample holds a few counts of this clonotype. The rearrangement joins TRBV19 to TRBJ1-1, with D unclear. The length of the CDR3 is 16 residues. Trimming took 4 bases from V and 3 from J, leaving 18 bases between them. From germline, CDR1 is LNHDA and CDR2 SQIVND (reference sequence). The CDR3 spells CASSTLGSRGYTEAFF. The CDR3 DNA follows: TGTGCCAGTAGTACCCTCGGATCCCGAGGGTACACTGAAGCTTTCTTT.

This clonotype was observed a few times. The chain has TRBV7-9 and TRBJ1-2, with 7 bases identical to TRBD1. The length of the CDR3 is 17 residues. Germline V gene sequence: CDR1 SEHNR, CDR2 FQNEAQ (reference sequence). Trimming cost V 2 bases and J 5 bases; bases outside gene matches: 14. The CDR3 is CASSLIGDRKKPYGYTF. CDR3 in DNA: TGTGCCAGCAGCTTAATCGGGGACAGAAAAAAACCGTATGGCTACACCTTC.

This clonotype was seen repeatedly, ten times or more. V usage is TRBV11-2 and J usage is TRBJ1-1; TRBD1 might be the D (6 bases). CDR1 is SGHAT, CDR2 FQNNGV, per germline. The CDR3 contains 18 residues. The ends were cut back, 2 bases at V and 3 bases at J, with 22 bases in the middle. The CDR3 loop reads CASSLFRTANRDDTEAFF. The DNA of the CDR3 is TGTGCCAGCAGCTTATTCAGGACAGCAAACAGGGACGACACTGAAGCTTTCTTT.

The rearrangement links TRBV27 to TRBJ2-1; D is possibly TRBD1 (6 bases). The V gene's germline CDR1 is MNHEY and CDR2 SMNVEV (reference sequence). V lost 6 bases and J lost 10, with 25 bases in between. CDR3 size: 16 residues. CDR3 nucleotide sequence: TGTGCCAGCAGACCCTCAGGGGATCCCCTTCACATCGAGCAGTTCTTC. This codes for CASRPSGDPLHIEQFF.

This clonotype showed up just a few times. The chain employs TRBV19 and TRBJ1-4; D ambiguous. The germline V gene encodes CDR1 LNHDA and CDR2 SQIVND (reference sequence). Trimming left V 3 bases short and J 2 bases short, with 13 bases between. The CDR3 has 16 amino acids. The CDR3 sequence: CASSIWTWPTNEKLFF. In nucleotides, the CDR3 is TGTGCCAGTAGTATCTGGACTTGGCCGACTAATGAAAAACTGTTTTTT.